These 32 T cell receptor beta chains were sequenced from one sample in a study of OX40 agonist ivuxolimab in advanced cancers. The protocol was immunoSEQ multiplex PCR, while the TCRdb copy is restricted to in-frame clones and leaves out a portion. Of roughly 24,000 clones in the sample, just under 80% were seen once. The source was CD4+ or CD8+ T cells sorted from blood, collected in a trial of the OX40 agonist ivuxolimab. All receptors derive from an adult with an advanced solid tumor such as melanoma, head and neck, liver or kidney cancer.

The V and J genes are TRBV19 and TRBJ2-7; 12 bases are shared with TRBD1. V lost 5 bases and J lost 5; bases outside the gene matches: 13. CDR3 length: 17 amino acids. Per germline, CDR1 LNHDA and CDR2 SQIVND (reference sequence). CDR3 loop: CASSAPPGTGGGDEQYF. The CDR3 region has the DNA TGTGCCAGTAGTGCACCTCCCGGGACAGGGGGCGGAGACGAGCAGTACTTC.

CDR3 DNA: TGTGCCAGCAGTTTGGGGCCGGGACCCGGTTTCAATGAGCAGTTCTTC. Its protein is CASSLGPGPGFNEQFF. The chain employs TRBV27 and TRBJ2-1, with D possibly being TRBD1 or TRBD2 (5 bases each). The V gene lost 3 bases and the J gene lost 6 bases, with 18 bases spanning the gap. From germline, CDR1 is MNHEY and CDR2 SMNVEV (reference sequence). This CDR3 has 16 amino acids.

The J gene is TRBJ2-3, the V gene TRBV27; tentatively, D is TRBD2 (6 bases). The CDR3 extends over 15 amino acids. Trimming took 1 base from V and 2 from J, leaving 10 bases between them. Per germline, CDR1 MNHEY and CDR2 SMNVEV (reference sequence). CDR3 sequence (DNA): TGTGCCAGCAGTTTATTCGGCGGGGCCACAGATACGCAGTATTTT. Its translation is CASSLFGGATDTQYF.

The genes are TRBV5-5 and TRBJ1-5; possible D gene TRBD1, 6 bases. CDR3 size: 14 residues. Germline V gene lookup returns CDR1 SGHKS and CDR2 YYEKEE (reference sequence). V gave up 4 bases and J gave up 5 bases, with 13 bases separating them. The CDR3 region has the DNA TGTGCCAGCAGCCGATTTAGGACAGATCAGCCCCAGCATTTT. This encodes CASSRFRTDQPQHF.

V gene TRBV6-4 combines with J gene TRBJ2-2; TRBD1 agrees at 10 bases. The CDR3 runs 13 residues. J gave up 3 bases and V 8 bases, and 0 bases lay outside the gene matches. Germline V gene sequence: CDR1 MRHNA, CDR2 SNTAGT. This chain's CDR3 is CASGQGDTGELFF. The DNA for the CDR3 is TGTGCCAGCGGACAGGGGGACACCGGGGAGCTGTTTTTT.

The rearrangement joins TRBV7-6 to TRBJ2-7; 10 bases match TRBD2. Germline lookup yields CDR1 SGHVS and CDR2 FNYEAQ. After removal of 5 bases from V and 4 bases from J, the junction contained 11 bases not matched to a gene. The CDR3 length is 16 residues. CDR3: CASSPRLAGEPYEQYF. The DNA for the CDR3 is TGTGCCAGCAGCCCTCGGCTAGCGGGAGAACCATACGAGCAGTACTTC.

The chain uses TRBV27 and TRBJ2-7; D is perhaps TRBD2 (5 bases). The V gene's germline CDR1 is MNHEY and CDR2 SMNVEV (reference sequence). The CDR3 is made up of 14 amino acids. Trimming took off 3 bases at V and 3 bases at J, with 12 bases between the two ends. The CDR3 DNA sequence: TGTGCCAGCAGTTTTCTGGACTCCTACTACGAGCAGTACTTC. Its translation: CASSFLDSYYEQYF.

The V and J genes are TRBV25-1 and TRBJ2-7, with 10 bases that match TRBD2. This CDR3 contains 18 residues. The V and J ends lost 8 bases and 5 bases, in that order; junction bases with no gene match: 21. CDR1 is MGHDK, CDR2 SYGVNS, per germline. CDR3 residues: CASGESGSPAGGFDEQYF. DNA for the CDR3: TGTGCCAGCGGAGAATCGGGGAGCCCAGCGGGAGGGTTCGACGAGCAGTACTTC.

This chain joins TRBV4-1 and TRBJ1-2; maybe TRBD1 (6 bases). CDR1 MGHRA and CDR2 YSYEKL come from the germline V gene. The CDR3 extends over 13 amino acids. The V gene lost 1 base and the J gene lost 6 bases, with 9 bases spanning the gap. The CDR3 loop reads CASSQGTVDGYTF. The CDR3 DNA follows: TGCGCCAGCAGCCAAGGGACAGTAGATGGCTACACCTTC.

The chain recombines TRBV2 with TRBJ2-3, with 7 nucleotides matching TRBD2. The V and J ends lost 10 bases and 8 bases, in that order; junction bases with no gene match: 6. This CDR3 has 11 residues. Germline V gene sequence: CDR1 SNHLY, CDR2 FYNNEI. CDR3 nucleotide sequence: TGTGCCATCGCGGGAGACGGTACGCAGTATTTT. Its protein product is CAIAGDGTQYF.

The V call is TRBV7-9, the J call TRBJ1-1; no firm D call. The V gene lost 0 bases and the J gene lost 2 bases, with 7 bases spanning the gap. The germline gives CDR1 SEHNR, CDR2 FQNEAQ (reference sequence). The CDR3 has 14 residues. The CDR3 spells CASSLARLNTEAFF. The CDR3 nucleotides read TGTGCCAGCAGCTTAGCACGTCTTAACACTGAAGCTTTCTTT.

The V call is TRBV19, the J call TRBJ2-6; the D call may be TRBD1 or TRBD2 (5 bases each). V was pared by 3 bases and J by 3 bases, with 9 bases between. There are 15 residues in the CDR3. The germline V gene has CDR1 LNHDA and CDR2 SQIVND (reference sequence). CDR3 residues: CASSMWGNGANVLTF. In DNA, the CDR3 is TGTGCCAGTAGTATGTGGGGGAATGGGGCCAACGTCCTGACTTTC.

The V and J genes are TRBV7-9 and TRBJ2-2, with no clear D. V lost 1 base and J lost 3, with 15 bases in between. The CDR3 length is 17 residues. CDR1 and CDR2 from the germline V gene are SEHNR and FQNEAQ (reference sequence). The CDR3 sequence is CASSLELGQMHTGELFF. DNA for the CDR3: TGTGCCAGCAGCTTAGAATTAGGTCAGATGCACACCGGGGAGCTGTTTTTT.

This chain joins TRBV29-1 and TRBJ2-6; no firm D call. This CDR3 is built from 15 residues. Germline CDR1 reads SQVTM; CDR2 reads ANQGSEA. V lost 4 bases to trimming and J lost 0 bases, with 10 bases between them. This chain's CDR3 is CSVVSQDSGANVLTF. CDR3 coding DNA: TGCAGCGTTGTTTCCCAGGACTCTGGGGCCAACGTCCTGACTTTC.

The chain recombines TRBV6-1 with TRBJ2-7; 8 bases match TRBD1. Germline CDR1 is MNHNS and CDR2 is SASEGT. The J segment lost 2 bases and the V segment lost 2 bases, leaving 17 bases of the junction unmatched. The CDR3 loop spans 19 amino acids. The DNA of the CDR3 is TGTGCCAGCAGTGAAAAGATTTACCCGGGGACAGGAAGGGCCTACGAGCAGTACTTC. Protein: CASSEKIYPGTGRAYEQYF.

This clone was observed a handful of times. CDR3 loop: CASSQDQGQGSQPQHF. The CDR3 DNA reads TGCGCCAGCAGCCAAGATCAGGGACAGGGAAGTCAGCCCCAGCATTTT. The chain uses TRBV4-1 and TRBJ1-5; TRBD1 agrees at 9 bases. V lost 0 bases to trimming and J lost 6 bases; unmatched junction nucleotides: 6. Germline-derived CDR1 and CDR2 are MGHRA and YSYEKL. This CDR3 region has 16 residues.

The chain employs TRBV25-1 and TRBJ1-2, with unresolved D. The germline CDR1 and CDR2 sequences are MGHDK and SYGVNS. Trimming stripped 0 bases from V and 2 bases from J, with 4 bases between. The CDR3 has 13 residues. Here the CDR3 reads CASSEYTNYGYTF. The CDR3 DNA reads TGTGCCAGCAGTGAATACACGAACTATGGCTACACCTTC.

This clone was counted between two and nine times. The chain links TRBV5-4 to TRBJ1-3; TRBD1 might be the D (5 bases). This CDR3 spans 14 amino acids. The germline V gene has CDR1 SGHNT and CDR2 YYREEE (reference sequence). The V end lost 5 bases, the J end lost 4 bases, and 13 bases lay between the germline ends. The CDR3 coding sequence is TGTGCCAGCAGGGACCAGGGCTCCGGAAACACCATATATTTT. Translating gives CASRDQGSGNTIYF.

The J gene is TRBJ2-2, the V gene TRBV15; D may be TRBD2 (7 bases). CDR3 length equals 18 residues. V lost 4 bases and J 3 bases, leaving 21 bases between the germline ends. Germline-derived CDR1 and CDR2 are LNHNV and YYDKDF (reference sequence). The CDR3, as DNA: TGTGCCACCAGCAAAGAGGTTGAGTGGGGGGGCCACACCGGGGAGCTGTTTTTT. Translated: CATSKEVEWGGHTGELFF.

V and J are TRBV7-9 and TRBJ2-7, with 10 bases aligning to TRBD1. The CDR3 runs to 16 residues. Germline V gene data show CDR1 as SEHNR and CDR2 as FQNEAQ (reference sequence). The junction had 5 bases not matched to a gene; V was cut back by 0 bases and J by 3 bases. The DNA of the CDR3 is TGTGCCAGCAGCTTAGCGCAGGACAGGGGGGACTACGAGCAGTACTTC. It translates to CASSLAQDRGDYEQYF.

CDR3 sequence (DNA): TGTGCCAGCAGTTTCTCGAACACCGGGGAGCTGTTTTTT. Translated, it gives CASSFSNTGELFF. The chain carries TRBV28 and TRBJ2-2; D uncertain. The CDR3 runs 13 residues. With 3 bases removed from V and 0 bases from J, the gap between germline ends came to 2 bases. Germline values: CDR1 MDHEN, CDR2 SYDVKM.

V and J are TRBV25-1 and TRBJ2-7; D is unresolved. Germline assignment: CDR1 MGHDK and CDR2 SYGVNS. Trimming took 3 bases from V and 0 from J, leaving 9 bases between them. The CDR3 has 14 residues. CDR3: CASSDTAYSYEQYF. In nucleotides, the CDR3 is TGTGCCAGCAGTGATACGGCCTACTCCTACGAGCAGTACTTC.

The DNA for the CDR3 is TGTGCCAGCAGTCCAGGGCCTGGAAACACCATATATTTT. It codes for CASSPGPGNTIYF. V usage is TRBV5-4 and J usage is TRBJ1-3; possible D gene TRBD1, 5 bases. This CDR3 is built from 13 residues. V was trimmed by 5 bases and J by 2 bases, leaving 8 bases between them. The germline V gene has CDR1 SGHNT and CDR2 YYREEE (reference sequence). Combining the CDR3 with reference TRBV5-4 and TRBJ1-3 gives the whole variable domain ETGVTQSPTHLIKTRGQQVTLRCSSQSGHNTVSWYQQALGQGPQFIFQYYREEENGRGNFPPRFSGLQFPNYSSELNVNALELDDSALYLCASSPGPGNTIYFGEGSWLTVV.

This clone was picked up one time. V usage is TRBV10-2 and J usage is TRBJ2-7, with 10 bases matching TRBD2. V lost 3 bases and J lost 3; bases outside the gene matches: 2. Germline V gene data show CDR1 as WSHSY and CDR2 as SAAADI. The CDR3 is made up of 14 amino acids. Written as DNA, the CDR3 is TGCGCCAGCAGTGAAGGACTAGCGGTCTACGAGCAGTACTTC. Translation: CASSEGLAVYEQYF.

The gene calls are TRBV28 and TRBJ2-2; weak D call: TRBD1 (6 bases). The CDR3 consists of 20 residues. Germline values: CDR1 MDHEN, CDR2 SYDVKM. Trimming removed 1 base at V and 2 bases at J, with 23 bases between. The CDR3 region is CASSLFGQTLSKLNTGELFF. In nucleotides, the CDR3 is TGTGCCAGCAGTTTATTTGGACAGACCTTATCGAAACTTAACACCGGGGAGCTGTTTTTT.

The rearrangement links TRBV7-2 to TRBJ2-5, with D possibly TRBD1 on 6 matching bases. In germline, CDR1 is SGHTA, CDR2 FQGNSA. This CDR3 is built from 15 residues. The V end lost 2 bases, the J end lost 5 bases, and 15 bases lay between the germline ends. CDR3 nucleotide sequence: TGTGCCAGCAGCTTACCGGCAGGGGCAGTGGAGACCCAGTACTTC. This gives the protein CASSLPAGAVETQYF. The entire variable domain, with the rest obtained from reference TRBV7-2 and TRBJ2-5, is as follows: GAGVSQSPSNKVTEKGKDVELRCDPISGHTALYWYRQSLGQGLEFLIYFQGNSAPDKSGLPSDRFSAERTGGSVSTLTIQRTQQEDSAVYLCASSLPAGAVETQYFGPGTRLLVL.

Written as DNA, the CDR3 is TGTGCCAGCAGTTTAAATCCCGGGACCTTCTACGAGCAGTACTTC. Translated, it gives CASSLNPGTFYEQYF. V gene TRBV27 combines with J gene TRBJ2-7; tentatively, D is TRBD1 or TRBD2 (5 bases each). Germline CDR1 and CDR2: MNHEY and SMNVEV (reference sequence). V shed 2 bases and J shed 3 bases, with 14 bases lying between them. The CDR3 contains 15 residues.

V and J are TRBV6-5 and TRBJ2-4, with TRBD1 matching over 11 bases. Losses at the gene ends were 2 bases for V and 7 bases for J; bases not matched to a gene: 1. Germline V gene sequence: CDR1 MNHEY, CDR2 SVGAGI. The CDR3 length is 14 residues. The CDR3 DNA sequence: TGTGCCAGCAGTTACGGGACAGGGGGGAACATTCAGTACTTC. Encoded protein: CASSYGTGGNIQYF.

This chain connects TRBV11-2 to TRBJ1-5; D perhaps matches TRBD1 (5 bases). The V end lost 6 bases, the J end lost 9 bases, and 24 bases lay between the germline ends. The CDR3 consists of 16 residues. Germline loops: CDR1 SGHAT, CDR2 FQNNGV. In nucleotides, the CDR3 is TGTGCCAGCAGTCTCGAGGGGTCCCTTCTTCATCCGCCCCAGCATTTT. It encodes CASSLEGSLLHPPQHF.

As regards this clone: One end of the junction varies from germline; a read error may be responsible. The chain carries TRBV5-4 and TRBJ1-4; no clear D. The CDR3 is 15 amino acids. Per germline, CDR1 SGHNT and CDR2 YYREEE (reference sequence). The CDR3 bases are TGCGCCAGCAGCCAAGATTACAGCAGTAATGAAAAACTGTTTTTT. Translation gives CASSQDYSSNEKLFF.

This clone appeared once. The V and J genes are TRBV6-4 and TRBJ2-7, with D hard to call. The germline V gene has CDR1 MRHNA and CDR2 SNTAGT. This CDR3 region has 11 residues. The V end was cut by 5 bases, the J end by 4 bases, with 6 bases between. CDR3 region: CASSPNYEQYF. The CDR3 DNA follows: TGTGCCAGCAGTCCTAATTACGAGCAGTACTTC.

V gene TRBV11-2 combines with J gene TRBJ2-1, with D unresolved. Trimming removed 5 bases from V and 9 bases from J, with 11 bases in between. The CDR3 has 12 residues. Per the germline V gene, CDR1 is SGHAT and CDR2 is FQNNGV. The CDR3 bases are TGTGCCAGCAGCCCCTTTGGTAGTGAGCAGTTCTTC. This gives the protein CASSPFGSEQFF.